These 26 T cell receptor beta chains were sequenced from one sample in a study of blood T cell repertoires in COVID-19 (dated by TCRdb to 2020 to 2022). Library preparation was by the immunoSEQ multiplex PCR assay. TCRdb provides this immuneACCESS table in a form limited to in-frame rearrangements. Some clones are lacking; in checked studies, under half of them reflect an unresolved V gene, and why the rest are absent is not known. For this sample there are a few hundred thousand clones; approximately 85% appear just once. Of the sample, 2.2% falls within the top ten clones. Material for sequencing was PBMCs or T cells enriched from blood (not recorded which). The receptors here all came from a man aged 30 to 39 who had recovered from COVID-19.

The chain links TRBV29-1 to TRBJ2-5, with D possibly matching TRBD2 (6 bases). Between the trimmed V and J ends, which lost 7 bases and 5 bases, there was a span of 11 bases. Germline values: CDR1 SQVTM, CDR2 ANQGSEA. The CDR3 loop spans 11 amino acids. Here the CDR3 reads CSARAGETQYF. DNA of the CDR3: TGCAGCGCAAGGGCGGGGGAGACCCAGTACTTC.

The chain couples TRBV5-1 to TRBJ1-4; the D is unclear. The CDR3 loop spans 13 amino acids. V shed 1 base and J shed 7 bases, with 8 bases lying between them. Germline V lookup: CDR1 SGHRS, CDR2 YFSETQ. CDR3 nucleotides: TGCGCCAGCAGCTTGATCCCGGGTGAAAAACTGTTTTTT. This sequence encodes CASSLIPGEKLFF.

The table lists this clone with a count of one. The chain links TRBV9 to TRBJ1-2; 9 nucleotides line up with TRBD1. This CDR3 comprises 12 residues. V dropped 6 bases and J dropped 8; count of bases not matched to a gene: 5. Germline values: CDR1 SGDLS, CDR2 YYNGEE. DNA for the CDR3: TGTGCCAGCACCAGGACAGGGGACGGCTACACCTTC. This codes for CASTRTGDGYTF.

This sequence joins TRBV7-3 and TRBJ2-5; weak D call: TRBD2 (6 bases). V was clipped by 1 base and J by 6 bases, with 9 bases between them. Germline V gene sequence: CDR1 SGHTA, CDR2 FQGTGA. The CDR3 is 13 amino acids. DNA of the CDR3: TGTGCCAGCAGCTTAAATGCGGGAAAGACCCAGTACTTC. Protein product: CASSLNAGKTQYF.

The chain carries TRBV2 and TRBJ1-3; D not resolved. Germline assignment: CDR1 SNHLY and CDR2 FYNNEI. This CDR3 spans 14 amino acids. V lost 3 bases to trimming and J lost 0 bases, with 6 bases between them. CDR3 DNA sequence: TGTGCCAGCAGTGATCGCGGCTCTGGAAACACCATATATTTT. As protein: CASSDRGSGNTIYF.

This sequence joins TRBV4-3 and TRBJ2-6; TRBD1 matches at 7 bases. Germline values: CDR1 LGHNA, CDR2 YSLEER. CDR3 size: 17 residues. V lost 2 bases and J lost 0; bases outside the gene matches: 4. The CDR3 sequence: CASSQQGESSGANVLTF. CDR3 sequence (DNA): TGCGCCAGCAGCCAACAGGGGGAAAGCTCTGGGGCCAACGTCCTGACTTTC.

Note on this clone: The sample carries other DNA sequences with the same CDR3. The chain uses TRBV9 and TRBJ1-3, with TRBD1 as a possible D gene (5 bases). CDR3 length equals 14 residues. Trimming stripped 5 bases from V and 0 bases from J, with 9 bases between. From germline, CDR1 is SGDLS and CDR2 YYNGEE. CDR3 bases: TGTGCCAGCAGTGCTACAGGCTCTGGAAACACCATATATTTT. Its protein product is CASSATGSGNTIYF. Drawing the rest from reference TRBV9 and TRBJ1-3, the complete variable domain is DSGVTQTPKHLITATGQRVTLRCSPRSGDLSVYWYQQSLDQGLQFLIQYYNGEERAKGNILERFSAQQFPDLHSELNLSSLELGDSALYFCASSATGSGNTIYFGEGSWLTVV.

This clone was detected only a few times. The chain recombines TRBV9 with TRBJ1-1; 9 bases line up with TRBD1. Trimming removed 0 bases from V and 9 bases from J; junction bases left unmatched: 6. Germline V gene data show CDR1 as SGDLS and CDR2 as YYNGEE. The CDR3 sequence is 14 residues long. The CDR3 protein is CASSVGTGEGKAFF. CDR3 coding DNA: TGTGCCAGCAGCGTAGGGACAGGGGAGGGAAAAGCTTTCTTT.

CDR3 nucleotides: TGTGCCAGCAGCGTAGACCCCGGGACAGGGAATGAAAAACTGTTTTTT. It codes for CASSVDPGTGNEKLFF. The chain recombines TRBV9 with TRBJ1-4, with TRBD1 matching 9 bases. The length of the CDR3 is 16 residues. The J segment lost 5 bases and the V segment lost 0 bases, leaving 5 bases of the junction unmatched. Germline V gene sequence: CDR1 SGDLS, CDR2 YYNGEE.

The rearrangement joins TRBV7-2 to TRBJ2-1; 11 bases are shared with TRBD2. CDR1 and CDR2 from the germline V gene are SGHTA and FQGNSA. This CDR3 is 15 amino acids long. Unmatched junction bases numbered 4, after V lost 5 bases and J lost 4 bases. The CDR3: CASSMTSGVYNEQFF. CDR3 nucleotides: TGTGCCAGCAGCATGACTAGCGGGGTGTACAATGAGCAGTTCTTC.

This rearrangement joins TRBV4-2 to TRBJ2-5; 7 nucleotides align to TRBD2. V was pared by 0 bases and J by 2 bases, with 3 bases of the junction left unmatched. Germline V lookup: CDR1 LGHNA, CDR2 YNFKEQ. The CDR3 length is 15 residues. The CDR3 loop reads CASSQDRREQETQYF. The CDR3 DNA follows: TGTGCCAGCAGCCAAGACCGGCGGGAGCAAGAGACCCAGTACTTC.

The chain is built from TRBV10-2 and TRBJ1-2, with D unresolved. The V end was cut by 6 bases, the J end by 7 bases, with 12 bases between. Germline V lookup: CDR1 WSHSY, CDR2 SAAADI. This CDR3 region has 12 residues. CDR3 sequence reads: CASRGRASGYTF. The CDR3 DNA is TGCGCCAGCAGAGGGAGGGCCTCTGGCTACACCTTC.

This chain uses TRBV2 with TRBJ2-5; D may be TRBD2 (5 bases). Germline assignment: CDR1 SNHLY and CDR2 FYNNEI. CDR3 length: 14 amino acids. The V end lost 3 bases, the J end lost 2 bases, and 10 bases lay between the germline ends. CDR3 residues: CASSDDYIQETQYF. The CDR3 region has the DNA TGTGCCAGCAGTGATGACTACATTCAAGAGACCCAGTACTTC.

The V gene is TRBV19, the J gene TRBJ1-5; maybe TRBD1 (5 bases). This CDR3 is 14 amino acids long. Trimming took 6 bases from V and 0 from J, leaving 9 bases between them. CDR1 LNHDA and CDR2 SQIVND come from the germline V gene (reference sequence). The CDR3 DNA reads as TGTGCCAGTAGACAGGCCTATAGCAATCAGCCCCAGCATTTT. Protein sequence: CASRQAYSNQPQHF.

The chain joins TRBV7-9 to TRBJ2-5; weak D call: TRBD1 (7 bases). Germline V gives CDR1 SEHNR, CDR2 FQNEAQ (reference sequence). The CDR3 spans 16 residues. The V end was cut by 5 bases, the J end by 4 bases, with 20 bases between. The CDR3 sequence: CASSAPSGAGGETQYF. The CDR3 nucleotides read TGTGCCAGCAGCGCCCCATCGGGGGCAGGGGGAGAGACCCAGTACTTC.

The genes are TRBV5-8 and TRBJ1-3; D remains ambiguous. Trimming removed 4 bases at V and 0 bases at J, with 17 bases between. The CDR3 has 17 residues. Germline CDR1 reads SGHTS; CDR2 reads YDEGEE. CDR3 loop: CASSDDLTGSSGNTIYF. In DNA form, the CDR3 reads TGTGCCAGCAGCGATGACTTAACGGGGAGCTCTGGAAACACCATATATTTT.

The CDR3 region has the DNA TGTGCCAGCAGTGAAGCTGTTGGGGAGTCTGGCGCCAAAAACATTCAGTACTTC. The encoded protein is CASSEAVGESGAKNIQYF. V is TRBV6-1 and J is TRBJ2-4; D might be TRBD2 (5 bases). The length of the CDR3 is 18 residues. The V gene lost 0 bases and the J gene lost 1 base, with 16 bases spanning the gap. CDR1 is MNHNS and CDR2 is SASEGT in the germline V gene.

CDR3 loop: CASSLGVNTEAFF. The CDR3 DNA is TGCGCCAGCAGCTTGGGAGTGAACACTGAAGCTTTCTTT. The genes are TRBV5-1 and TRBJ1-1; the D is unclear. V dropped 0 bases and J dropped 0 bases, with 3 bases sitting between them. Germline V gene sequence: CDR1 SGHRS, CDR2 YFSETQ. The CDR3 is 13 residues long.

With respect to this clone: The same CDR3 arises from other DNA sequences in this sample as well. The rearrangement joins TRBV6-4 to TRBJ2-3; 11 nucleotides line up with TRBD2. After removal of 6 bases from V and 6 bases from J, the junction contained 5 bases not matched to a gene. CDR1 is MRHNA, CDR2 SNTAGT, per germline. There are 14 residues in the CDR3. CDR3 nucleotide sequence: TGTGCCAGCAGCTTAGCGGGGGGGGCCGATACGCAGTATTTT. Its protein product is CASSLAGGADTQYF.

This sequence joins TRBV19 and TRBJ1-2; 8 nucleotides align to TRBD1. This CDR3 has 14 residues. Germline trimming cut 4 bases from V and 2 bases from J; bases unmatched to any gene: 3. Germline CDR1 is LNHDA and CDR2 is SQIVND (reference sequence). CDR3 DNA sequence: TGTGCCAGTAGTAGGGACAGGCTGAACTATGGCTACACCTTC. Its protein product is CASSRDRLNYGYTF.

In nucleotides, the CDR3 is TGTGCCAGCAGCTTTAGCTCAGGGAATGAGTATGGCTACACCTTC. It yields the protein CASSFSSGNEYGYTF. V usage is TRBV7-9 and J usage is TRBJ1-2; possibly TRBD1 for D (5 bases). The germline CDR1 and CDR2 sequences are SEHNR and FQNEAQ (reference sequence). CDR3 length: 15 residues. V lost 3 bases, J lost 5 bases, and 16 bases lay in between.

V gene TRBV6-2 or TRBV6-3 combines with J gene TRBJ1-5; weak D call: TRBD1 (6 bases). Between the trimmed V and J ends, which lost 5 bases and 9 bases, there was a span of 17 bases. Germline assignment: CDR1 MNHEY and CDR2 SVGEGT. The CDR3 contains 14 residues. CDR3 residues: CASSRVQGFLPQHF. In DNA, the CDR3 is TGTGCCAGCAGTCGTGTACAGGGATTTCTGCCCCAGCATTTT.

This chain uses TRBV7-9 with TRBJ1-1; 7 nucleotides match TRBD1. The ends lost 5 bases at V and 4 bases at J; junction bases unmatched: 10. CDR3 length: 15 amino acids. The V gene's germline CDR1 is SEHNR and CDR2 FQNEAQ (reference sequence). The CDR3: CASSVGGGRATEAFF. In nucleotides, the CDR3 is TGTGCCAGCAGCGTAGGAGGGGGCCGGGCCACTGAAGCTTTCTTT.

This chain links TRBV29-1 with TRBJ1-1; D is unresolved. This CDR3 has 13 amino acids. V was pared by 6 bases and J by 3 bases, with 14 bases between. In germline, CDR1 is SQVTM, CDR2 ANQGSEA. The CDR3 here is CSVRRGGDTEAFF. In DNA, the CDR3 is TGCAGCGTGCGACGAGGTGGTGACACTGAAGCTTTCTTT.

The rearrangement links TRBV13 to TRBJ1-2; 9 nucleotides match TRBD1. The CDR3 is made up of 14 amino acids. With 5 bases clipped from V and 5 bases from J, the junction kept 6 bases outside the gene matches. Germline values: CDR1 PRHDT, CDR2 FYEKMQ (reference sequence). The CDR3 nucleotides are TGTGCCAGCAGCCCGGGACAGGGAGGATATGGCTACACCTTC. This sequence encodes CASSPGQGGYGYTF.

V is TRBV2 and J is TRBJ2-2, with D perhaps TRBD2 (6 bases). V gave up 6 bases and J gave up 5 bases, with 16 bases separating them. The CDR3 consists of 15 residues. Germline values: CDR1 SNHLY, CDR2 FYNNEI. The CDR3 sequence is CASREIAGFTGELFF. The DNA of the CDR3 is TGTGCCAGCAGGGAAATCGCGGGGTTTACCGGGGAGCTGTTTTTT.